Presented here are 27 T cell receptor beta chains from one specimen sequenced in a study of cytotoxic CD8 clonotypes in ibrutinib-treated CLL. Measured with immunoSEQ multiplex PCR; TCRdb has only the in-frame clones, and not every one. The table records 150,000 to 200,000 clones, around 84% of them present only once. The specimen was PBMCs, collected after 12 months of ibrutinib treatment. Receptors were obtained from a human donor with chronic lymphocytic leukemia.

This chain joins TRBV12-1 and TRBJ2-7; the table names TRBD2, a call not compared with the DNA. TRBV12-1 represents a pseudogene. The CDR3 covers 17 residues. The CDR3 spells CASSSPGLAGDHYEQYF. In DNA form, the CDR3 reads TGTGCCAGCAGCTCCCCCGGACTAGCGGGGGACCACTACGAGCAGTACTTC.

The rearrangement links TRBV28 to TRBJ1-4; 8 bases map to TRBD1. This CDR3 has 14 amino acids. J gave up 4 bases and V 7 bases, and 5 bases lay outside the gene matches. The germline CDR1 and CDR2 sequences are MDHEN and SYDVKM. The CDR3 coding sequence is TGTGCCAGCACCTGGACAGGGCGTAATGAAAAACTGTTTTTT. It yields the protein CASTWTGRNEKLFF.

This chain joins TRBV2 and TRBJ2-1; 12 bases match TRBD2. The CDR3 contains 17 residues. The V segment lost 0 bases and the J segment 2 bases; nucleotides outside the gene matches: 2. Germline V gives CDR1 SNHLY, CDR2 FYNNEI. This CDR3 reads CASSEARTSGTYNEQFF. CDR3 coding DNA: TGTGCCAGCAGTGAAGCGAGGACTAGCGGGACCTACAATGAGCAGTTCTTC.

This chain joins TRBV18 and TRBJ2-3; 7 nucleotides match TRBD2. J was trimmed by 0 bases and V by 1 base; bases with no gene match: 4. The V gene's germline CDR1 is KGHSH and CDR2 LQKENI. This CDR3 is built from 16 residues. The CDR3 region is CASSPREAGSTDTQYF. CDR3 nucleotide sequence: TGTGCCAGCTCACCACGGGAAGCGGGAAGCACAGATACGCAGTATTTT.

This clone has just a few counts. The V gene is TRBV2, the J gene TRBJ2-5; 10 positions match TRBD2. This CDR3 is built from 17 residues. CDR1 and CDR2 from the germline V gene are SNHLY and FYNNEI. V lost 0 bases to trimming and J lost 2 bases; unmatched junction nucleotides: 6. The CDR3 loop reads CASSEAVKRGGQETQYF. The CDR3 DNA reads TGTGCCAGCAGTGAAGCAGTGAAGCGGGGGGGACAAGAGACCCAGTACTTC.

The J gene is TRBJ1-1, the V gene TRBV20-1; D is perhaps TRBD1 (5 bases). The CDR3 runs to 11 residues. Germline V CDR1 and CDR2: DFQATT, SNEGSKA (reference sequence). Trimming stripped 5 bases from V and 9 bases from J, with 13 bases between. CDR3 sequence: CSASTDRKAFF. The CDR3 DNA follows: TGCAGTGCTTCGACAGACCGGAAAGCTTTCTTT.

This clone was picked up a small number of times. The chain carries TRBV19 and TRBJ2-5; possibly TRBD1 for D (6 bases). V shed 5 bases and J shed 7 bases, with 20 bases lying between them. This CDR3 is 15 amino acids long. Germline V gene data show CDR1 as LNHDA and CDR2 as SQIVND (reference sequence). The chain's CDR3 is CASSVRDTTGGTQYF. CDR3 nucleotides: TGTGCCAGTAGTGTCCGGGACACTACTGGGGGGACCCAGTACTTC. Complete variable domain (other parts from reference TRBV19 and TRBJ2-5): DGGITQSPKYLFRKEGQNVTLSCEQNLNHDAMYWYRQDPGQGLRLIYYSQIVNDFQKGDIAEGYSVSREKKESFPLTVTSAQKNPTAFYLCASSVRDTTGGTQYFGPGTRLLVL.

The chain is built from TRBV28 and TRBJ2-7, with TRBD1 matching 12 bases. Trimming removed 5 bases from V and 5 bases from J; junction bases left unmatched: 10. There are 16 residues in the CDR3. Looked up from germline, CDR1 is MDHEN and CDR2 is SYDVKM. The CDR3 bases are TGTGCCAGCAGTCCCCCAGGGACAGGGGGCCGGGACGAGCAGTACTTC. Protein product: CASSPPGTGGRDEQYF. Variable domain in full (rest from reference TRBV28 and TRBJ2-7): DVKVTQSSRYLVKRTGEKVFLECVQDMDHENMFWYRQDPGLGLRLIYFSYDVKMKEKGDIPEGYSVSREKKERFSLILESASTNQTSMYLCASSPPGTGGRDEQYFGPGTRLTVT.

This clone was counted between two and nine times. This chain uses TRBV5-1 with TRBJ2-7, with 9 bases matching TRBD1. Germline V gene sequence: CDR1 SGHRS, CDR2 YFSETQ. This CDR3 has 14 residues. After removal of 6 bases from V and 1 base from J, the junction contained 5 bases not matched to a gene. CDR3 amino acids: CASNAGTGSYEQYF. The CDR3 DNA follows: TGCGCCAGCAATGCCGGGACAGGGTCCTACGAGCAGTACTTC. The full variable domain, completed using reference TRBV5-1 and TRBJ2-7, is KAGVTQTPRYLIKTRGQQVTLSCSPISGHRSVSWYQQTPGQGLQFLFEYFSETQRNKGNFPGRFSGRQFSNSRSEMNVSTLELGDSALYLCASNAGTGSYEQYFGPGTRLTVT.

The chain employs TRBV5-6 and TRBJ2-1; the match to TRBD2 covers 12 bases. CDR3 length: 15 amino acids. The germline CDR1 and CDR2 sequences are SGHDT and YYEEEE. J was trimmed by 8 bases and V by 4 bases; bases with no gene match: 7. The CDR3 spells CASSPASGRADEQFF. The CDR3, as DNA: TGTGCCAGCAGCCCCGCTAGCGGGAGGGCGGATGAGCAGTTCTTC. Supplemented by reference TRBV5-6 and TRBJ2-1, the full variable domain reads DAGVTQSPTHLIKTRGQQVTLRCSPKSGHDTVSWYQQALGQGPQFIFQYYEEEERQRGNFPDRFSGHQFPNYSSELNVNALLLGDSALYLCASSPASGRADEQFFGPGTRLTVL.

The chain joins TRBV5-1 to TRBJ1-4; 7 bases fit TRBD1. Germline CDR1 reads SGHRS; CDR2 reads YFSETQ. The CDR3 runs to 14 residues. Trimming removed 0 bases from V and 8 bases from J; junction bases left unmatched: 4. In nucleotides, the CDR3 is TGCGCCAGCAGCTTGGGACAGGGCCGGGAAAAACTGTTTTTT. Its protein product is CASSLGQGREKLFF.

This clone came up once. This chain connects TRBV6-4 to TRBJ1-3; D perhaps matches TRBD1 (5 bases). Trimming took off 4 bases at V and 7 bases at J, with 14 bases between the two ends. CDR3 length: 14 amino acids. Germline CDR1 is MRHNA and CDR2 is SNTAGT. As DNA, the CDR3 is TGTGCCAGCAGTGGATACAGGCGTTGGAACACCATATATTTT. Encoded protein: CASSGYRRWNTIYF.

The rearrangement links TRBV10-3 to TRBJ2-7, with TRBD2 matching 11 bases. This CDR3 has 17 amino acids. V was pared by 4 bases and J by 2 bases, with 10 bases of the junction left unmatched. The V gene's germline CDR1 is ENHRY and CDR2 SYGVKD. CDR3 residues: CAISGFLAGGFTYEQYF. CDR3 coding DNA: TGTGCCATCAGTGGGTTCTTAGCGGGAGGGTTCACCTACGAGCAGTACTTC.

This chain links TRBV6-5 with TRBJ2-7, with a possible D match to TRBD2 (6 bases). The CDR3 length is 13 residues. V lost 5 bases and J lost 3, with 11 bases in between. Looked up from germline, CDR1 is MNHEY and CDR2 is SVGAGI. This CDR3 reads CASSLPGGYEQYF. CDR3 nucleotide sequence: TGTGCCAGCAGTCTCCCCGGGGGCTACGAGCAGTACTTC.

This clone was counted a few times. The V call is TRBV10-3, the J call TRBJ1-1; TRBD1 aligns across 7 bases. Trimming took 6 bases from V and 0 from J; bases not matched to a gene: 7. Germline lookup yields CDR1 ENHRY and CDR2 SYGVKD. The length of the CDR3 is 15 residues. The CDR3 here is CAIRASTGLNTEAFF. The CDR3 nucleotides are TGTGCCATCAGGGCATCGACAGGGTTGAACACTGAAGCTTTCTTT.

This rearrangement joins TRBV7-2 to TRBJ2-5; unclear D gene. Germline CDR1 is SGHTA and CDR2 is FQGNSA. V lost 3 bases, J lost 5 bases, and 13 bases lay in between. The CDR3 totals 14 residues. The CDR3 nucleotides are TGTGCCAGCAGCTTTAACCTGAAATCGGAGACCCAGTACTTC. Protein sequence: CASSFNLKSETQYF.

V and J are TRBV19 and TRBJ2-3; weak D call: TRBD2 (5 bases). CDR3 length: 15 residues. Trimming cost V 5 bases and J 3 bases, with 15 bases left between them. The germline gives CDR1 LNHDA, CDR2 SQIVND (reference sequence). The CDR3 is CASSPDVRATDTQYF. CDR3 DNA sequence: TGTGCCAGTAGTCCCGACGTGCGGGCGACAGATACGCAGTATTTT.

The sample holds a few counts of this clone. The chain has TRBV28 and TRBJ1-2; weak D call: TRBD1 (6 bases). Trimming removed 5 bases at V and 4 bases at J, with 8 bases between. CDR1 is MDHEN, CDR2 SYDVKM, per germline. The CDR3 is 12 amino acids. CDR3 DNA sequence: TGTGCCAGCAGTAGACAGGCCTATGGCTACACCTTC. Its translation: CASSRQAYGYTF.

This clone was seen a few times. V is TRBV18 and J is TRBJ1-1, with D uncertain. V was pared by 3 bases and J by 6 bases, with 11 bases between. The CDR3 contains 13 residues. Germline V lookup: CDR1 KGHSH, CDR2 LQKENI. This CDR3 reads CASSPPSVAEAFF. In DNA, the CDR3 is TGTGCCAGCTCACCTCCGTCCGTCGCTGAAGCTTTCTTT.

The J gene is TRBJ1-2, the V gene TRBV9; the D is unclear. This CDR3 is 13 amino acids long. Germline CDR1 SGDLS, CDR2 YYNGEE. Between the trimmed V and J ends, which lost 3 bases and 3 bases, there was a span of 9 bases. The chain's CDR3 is CASSASQDYGYTF. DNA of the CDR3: TGTGCCAGCAGCGCGTCCCAGGACTATGGCTACACCTTC.

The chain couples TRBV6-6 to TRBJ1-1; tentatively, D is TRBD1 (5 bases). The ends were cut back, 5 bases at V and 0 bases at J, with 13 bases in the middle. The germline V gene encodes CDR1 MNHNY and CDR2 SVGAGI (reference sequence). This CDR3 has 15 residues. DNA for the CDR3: TGTGCCAGCAGTCAACAGGAGAAGCTGAACACTGAAGCTTTCTTT. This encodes CASSQQEKLNTEAFF.

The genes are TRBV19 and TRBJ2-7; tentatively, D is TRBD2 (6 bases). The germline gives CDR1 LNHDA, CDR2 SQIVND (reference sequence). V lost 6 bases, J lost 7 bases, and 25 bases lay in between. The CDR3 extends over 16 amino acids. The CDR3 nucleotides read TGTGCCAGTAGCCCCCTCCTACCCGGGGGAAACGGTGAGCAGTACTTC. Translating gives CASSPLLPGGNGEQYF.

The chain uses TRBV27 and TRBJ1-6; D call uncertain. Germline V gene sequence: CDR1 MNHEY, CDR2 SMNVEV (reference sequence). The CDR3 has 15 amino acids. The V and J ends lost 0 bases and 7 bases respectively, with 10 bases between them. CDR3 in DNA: TGTGCCAGCAGTTTATCAGCAGGTTACAATTCACCCCTCCACTTT. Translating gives CASSLSAGYNSPLHF.

Here the CDR3 reads CASSSSSSSYNEQFF. The DNA of the CDR3 is TGTGCCAGCAGCTCGTCCTCCAGCTCCTACAATGAGCAGTTCTTC. The rearrangement links TRBV7-2 to TRBJ2-1; D is unclear. This CDR3 spans 15 amino acids. The V and J ends lost 4 bases and 0 bases respectively, with 10 bases between them. The V gene's germline CDR1 is SGHTA and CDR2 FQGNSA.

CDR3 DNA: TGCGCCAGCCGTCCGGATGCCGCTTACAATGAGCAGTTCTTC. Its protein product is CASRPDAAYNEQFF. The rearrangement links TRBV5-1 to TRBJ2-1; D not certain. Germline CDR1 and CDR2: SGHRS and YFSETQ. The CDR3 runs 14 residues. Trimming pared 7 bases from V and 4 bases from J, leaving 15 bases between.

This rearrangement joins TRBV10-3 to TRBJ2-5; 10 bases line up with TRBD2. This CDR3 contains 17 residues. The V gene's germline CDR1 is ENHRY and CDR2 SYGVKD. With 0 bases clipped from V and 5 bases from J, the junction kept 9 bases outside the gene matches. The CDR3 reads CAISESLAGTAVETQYF. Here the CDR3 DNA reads TGTGCCATCAGTGAGTCACTAGCGGGAACGGCCGTGGAGACCCAGTACTTC.

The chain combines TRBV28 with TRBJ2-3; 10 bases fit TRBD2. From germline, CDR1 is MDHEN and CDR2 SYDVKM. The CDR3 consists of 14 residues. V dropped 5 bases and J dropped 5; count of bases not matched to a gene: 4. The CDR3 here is CASSLRTSGDTQYF. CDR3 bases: TGTGCCAGCAGTCTTAGGACTAGCGGAGATACGCAGTATTTT. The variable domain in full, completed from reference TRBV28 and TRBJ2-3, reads DVKVTQSSRYLVKRTGEKVFLECVQDMDHENMFWYRQDPGLGLRLIYFSYDVKMKEKGDIPEGYSVSREKKERFSLILESASTNQTSMYLCASSLRTSGDTQYFGPGTRLTVL.